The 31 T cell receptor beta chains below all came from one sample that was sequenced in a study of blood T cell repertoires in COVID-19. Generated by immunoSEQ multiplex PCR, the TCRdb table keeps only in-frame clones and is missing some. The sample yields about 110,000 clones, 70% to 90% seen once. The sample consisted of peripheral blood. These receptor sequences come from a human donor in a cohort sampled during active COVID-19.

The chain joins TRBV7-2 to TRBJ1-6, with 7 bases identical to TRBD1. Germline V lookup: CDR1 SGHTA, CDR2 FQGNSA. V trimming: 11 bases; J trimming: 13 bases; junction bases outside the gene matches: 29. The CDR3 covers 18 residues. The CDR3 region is CASPVRSRGSLQCHPLHF. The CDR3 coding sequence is TGTGCCTCGCCCGTCAGATCCAGGGGGAGCCTGCAGTGTCACCCCCTCCACTTT.

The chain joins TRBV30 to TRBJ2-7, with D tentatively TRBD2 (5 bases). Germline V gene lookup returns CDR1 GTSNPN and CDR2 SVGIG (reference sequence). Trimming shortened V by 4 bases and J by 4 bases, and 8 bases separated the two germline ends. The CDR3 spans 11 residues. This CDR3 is CAWTRAYEQYF. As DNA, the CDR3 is TGTGCCTGGACGAGGGCTTACGAGCAGTACTTC.

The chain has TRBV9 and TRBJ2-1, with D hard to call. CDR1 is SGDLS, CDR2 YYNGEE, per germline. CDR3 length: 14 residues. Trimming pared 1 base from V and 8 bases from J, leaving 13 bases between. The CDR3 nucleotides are TGTGCCAGCAGCGTAACGGCCCGAGGCGATGAGCAGTTCTTC. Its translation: CASSVTARGDEQFF.

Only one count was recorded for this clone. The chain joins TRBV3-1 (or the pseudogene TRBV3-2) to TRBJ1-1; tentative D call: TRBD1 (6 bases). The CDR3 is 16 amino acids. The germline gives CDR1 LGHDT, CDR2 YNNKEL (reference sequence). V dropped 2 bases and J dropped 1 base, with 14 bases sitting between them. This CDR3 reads CASSQTTGFQNTEAFF. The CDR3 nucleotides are TGTGCCAGCAGCCAAACGACAGGTTTTCAGAACACTGAAGCTTTCTTT.

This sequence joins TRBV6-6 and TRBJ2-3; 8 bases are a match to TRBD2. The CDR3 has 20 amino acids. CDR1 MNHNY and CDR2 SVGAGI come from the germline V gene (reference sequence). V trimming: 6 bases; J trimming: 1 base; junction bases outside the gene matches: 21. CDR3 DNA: TGTGCCAGCAGCCCAAAAGGGACCGGGGGTAGCGGGGAGCGCACAGATACGCAGTATTTT. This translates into CASSPKGTGGSGERTDTQYF.

CDR3 amino acids: CASSIELAGNTGELFF. The CDR3 nucleotides are TGTGCCAGTAGTATCGAACTAGCGGGTAACACCGGGGAGCTGTTTTTT. The chain recombines TRBV19 with TRBJ2-2; 9 positions match TRBD2. After removal of 3 bases from V and 2 bases from J, the junction contained 4 bases not matched to a gene. Germline assignment: CDR1 LNHDA and CDR2 SQIVND (reference sequence). CDR3 length: 16 amino acids. Filled out from reference TRBV19 and TRBJ2-2, the complete variable domain reads DGGITQSPKYLFRKEGQNVTLSCEQNLNHDAMYWYRQDPGQGLRLIYYSQIVNDFQKGDIAEGYSVSREKKESFPLTVTSAQKNPTAFYLCASSIELAGNTGELFFGEGSRLTVL.

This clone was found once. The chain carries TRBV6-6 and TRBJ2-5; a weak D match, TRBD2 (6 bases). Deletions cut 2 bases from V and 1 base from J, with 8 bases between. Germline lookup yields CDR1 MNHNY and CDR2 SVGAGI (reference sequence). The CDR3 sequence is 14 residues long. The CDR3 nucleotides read TGTGCCAGCAGTTACCTAGCGCTCCAAGAGACCCAGTACTTC. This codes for CASSYLALQETQYF.

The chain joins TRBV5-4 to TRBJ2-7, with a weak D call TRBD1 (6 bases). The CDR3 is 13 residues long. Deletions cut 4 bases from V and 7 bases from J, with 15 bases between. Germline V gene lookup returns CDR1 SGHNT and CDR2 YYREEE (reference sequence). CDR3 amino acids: CASSTDLQGEQYF. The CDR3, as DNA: TGTGCCAGCAGCACGGACTTACAGGGTGAGCAGTACTTC.

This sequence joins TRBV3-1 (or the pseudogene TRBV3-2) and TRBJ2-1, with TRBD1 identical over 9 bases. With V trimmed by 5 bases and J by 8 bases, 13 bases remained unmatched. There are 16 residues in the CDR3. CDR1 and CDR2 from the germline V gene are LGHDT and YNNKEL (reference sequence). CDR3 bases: TGTGCCAGCAGCGAAAGGGACAGGGTTGTAGGGGATGAGCAGTTCTTC. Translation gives CASSERDRVVGDEQFF.

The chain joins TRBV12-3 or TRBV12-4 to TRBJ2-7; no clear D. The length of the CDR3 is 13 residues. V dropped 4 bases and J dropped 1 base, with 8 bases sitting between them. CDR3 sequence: CASSSTMSYEQYF. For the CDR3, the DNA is TGTGCCAGCAGTTCCACTATGTCCTACGAGCAGTACTTC.

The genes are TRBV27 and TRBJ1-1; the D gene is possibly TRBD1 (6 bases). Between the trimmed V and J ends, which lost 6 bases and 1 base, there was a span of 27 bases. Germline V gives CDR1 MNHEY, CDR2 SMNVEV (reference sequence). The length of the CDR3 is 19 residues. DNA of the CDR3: TGTGCCAGCAGCCCCAGCAGTTTTATCGAATGGACAGCGAACACTGAAGCTTTCTTT. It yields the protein CASSPSSFIEWTANTEAFF.

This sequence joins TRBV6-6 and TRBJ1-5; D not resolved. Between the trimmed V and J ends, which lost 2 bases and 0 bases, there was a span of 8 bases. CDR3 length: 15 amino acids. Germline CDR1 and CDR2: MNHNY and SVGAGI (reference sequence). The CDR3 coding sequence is TGTGCCAGCAGTTACGCACAGTATAGCAATCAGCCCCAGCATTTT. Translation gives CASSYAQYSNQPQHF.

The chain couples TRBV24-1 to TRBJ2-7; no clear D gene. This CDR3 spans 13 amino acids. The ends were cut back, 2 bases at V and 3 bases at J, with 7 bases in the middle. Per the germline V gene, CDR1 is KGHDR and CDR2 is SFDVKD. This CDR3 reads CATSDSDNYEQYF. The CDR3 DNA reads TGTGCCACCAGTGATTCCGACAACTACGAGCAGTACTTC.

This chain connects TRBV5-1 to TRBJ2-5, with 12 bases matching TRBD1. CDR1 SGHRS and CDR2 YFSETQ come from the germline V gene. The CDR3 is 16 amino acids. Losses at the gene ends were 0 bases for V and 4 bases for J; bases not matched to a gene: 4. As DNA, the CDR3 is TGCGCCAGCAGCTTGGCGGGGACAGGGGGCGCAGAGACCCAGTACTTC. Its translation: CASSLAGTGGAETQYF. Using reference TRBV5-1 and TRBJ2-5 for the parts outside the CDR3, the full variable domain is KAGVTQTPRYLIKTRGQQVTLSCSPISGHRSVSWYQQTPGQGLQFLFEYFSETQRNKGNFPGRFSGRQFSNSRSEMNVSTLELGDSALYLCASSLAGTGGAETQYFGPGTRLLVL.

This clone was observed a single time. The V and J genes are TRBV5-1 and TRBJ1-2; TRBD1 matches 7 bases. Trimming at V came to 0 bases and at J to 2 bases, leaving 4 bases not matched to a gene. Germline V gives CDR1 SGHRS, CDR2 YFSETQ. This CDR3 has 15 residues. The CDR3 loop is CASSLEGGQNYGYTF. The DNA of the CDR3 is TGCGCCAGCAGCTTGGAAGGGGGCCAAAACTATGGCTACACCTTC.

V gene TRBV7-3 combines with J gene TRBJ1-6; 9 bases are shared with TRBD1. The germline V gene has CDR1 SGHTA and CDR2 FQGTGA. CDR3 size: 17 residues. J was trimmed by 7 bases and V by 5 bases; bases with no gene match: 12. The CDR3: CASSVIRDRVLNSPLHF. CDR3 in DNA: TGTGCCAGCAGCGTCATCCGGGACAGGGTATTGAATTCACCCCTCCACTTT.

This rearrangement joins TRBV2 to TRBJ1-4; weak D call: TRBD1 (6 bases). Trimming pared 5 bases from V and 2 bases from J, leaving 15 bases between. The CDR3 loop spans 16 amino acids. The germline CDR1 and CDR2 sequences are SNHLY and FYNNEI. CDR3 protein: CASSTGIASTNEKLFF. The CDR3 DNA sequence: TGTGCCAGCAGTACAGGGATTGCTTCGACTAATGAAAAACTGTTTTTT.

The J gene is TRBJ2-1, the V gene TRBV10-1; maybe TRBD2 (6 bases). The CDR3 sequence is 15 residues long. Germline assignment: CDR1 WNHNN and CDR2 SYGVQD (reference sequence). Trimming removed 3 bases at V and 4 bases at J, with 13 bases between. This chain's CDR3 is CASSDSGLQYNEQFF. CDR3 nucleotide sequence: TGCGCCAGCAGTGATTCGGGACTCCAATACAATGAGCAGTTCTTC.

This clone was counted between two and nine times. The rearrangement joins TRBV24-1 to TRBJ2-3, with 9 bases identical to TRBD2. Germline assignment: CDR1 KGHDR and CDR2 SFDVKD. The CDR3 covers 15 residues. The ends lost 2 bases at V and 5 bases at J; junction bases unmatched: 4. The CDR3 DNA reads TGTGCCACCAGTGATTGGCGGGGGGGCGTAGATACGCAGTATTTT. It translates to CATSDWRGGVDTQYF.

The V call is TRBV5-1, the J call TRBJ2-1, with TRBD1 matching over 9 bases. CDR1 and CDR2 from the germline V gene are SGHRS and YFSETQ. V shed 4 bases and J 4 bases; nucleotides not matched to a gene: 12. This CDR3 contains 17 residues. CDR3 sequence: CASSTGTGYIGYNEQFF. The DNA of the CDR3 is TGCGCCAGCAGCACTGGGACAGGGTACATTGGGTACAATGAGCAGTTCTTC. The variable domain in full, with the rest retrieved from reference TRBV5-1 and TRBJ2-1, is KAGVTQTPRYLIKTRGQQVTLSCSPISGHRSVSWYQQTPGQGLQFLFEYFSETQRNKGNFPGRFSGRQFSNSRSEMNVSTLELGDSALYLCASSTGTGYIGYNEQFFGPGTRLTVL.

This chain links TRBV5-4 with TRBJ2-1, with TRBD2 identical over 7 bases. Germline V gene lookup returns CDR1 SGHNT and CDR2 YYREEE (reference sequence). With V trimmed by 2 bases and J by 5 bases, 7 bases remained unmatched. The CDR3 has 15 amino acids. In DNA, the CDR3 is TGTGCCAGCAGCTTTCTTAGCGGGCGGGACAATGAGCAGTTCTTC. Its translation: CASSFLSGRDNEQFF.

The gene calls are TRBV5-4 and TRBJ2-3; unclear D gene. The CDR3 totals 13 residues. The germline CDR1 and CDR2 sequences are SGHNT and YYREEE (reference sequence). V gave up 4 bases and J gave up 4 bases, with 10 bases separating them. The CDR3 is CASSPVPADTQYF. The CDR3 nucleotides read TGTGCCAGCAGCCCCGTCCCGGCAGATACGCAGTATTTT.

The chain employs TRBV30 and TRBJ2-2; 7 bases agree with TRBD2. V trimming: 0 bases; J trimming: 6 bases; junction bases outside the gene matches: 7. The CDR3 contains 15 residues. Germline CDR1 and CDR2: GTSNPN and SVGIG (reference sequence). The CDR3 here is CAWSVLKGRAGELFF. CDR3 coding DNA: TGTGCCTGGAGTGTTCTCAAAGGGAGGGCCGGGGAGCTGTTTTTT.

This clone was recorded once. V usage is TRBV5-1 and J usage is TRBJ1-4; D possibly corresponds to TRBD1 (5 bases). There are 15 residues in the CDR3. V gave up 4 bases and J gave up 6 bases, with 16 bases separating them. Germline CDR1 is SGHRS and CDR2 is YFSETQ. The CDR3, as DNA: TGCGCCAGCAGCATAGGACACTCCGGATATGAAAAACTGTTTTTT. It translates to CASSIGHSGYEKLFF.

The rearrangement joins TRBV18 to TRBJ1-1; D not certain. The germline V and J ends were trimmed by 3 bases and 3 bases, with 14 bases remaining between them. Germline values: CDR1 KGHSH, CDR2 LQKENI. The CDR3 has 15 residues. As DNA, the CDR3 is TGTGCCAGCTCACCGGGGAGTCTATATGACACTGAAGCTTTCTTT. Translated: CASSPGSLYDTEAFF.

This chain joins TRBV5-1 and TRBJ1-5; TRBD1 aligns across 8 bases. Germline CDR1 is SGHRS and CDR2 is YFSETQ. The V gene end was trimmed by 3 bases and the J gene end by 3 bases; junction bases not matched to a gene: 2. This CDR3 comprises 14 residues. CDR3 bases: TGCGCCAGCAGCTGGACAGGGAACAATCAGCCCCAGCATTTT. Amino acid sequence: CASSWTGNNQPQHF.

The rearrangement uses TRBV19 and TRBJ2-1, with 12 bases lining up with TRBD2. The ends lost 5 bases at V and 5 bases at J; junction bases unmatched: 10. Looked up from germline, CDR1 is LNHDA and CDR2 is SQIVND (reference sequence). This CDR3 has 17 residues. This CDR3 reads CASSVTSGSFTNNEQFF. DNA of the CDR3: TGTGCCAGTAGTGTGACTAGCGGGAGTTTCACGAACAATGAGCAGTTCTTC.

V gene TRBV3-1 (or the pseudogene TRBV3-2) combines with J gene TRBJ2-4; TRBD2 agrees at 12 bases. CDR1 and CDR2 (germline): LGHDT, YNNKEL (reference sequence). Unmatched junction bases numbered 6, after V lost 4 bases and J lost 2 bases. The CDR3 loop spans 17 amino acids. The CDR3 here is CASSPQGTSGPKNIQYF. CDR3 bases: TGTGCCAGCAGCCCGCAAGGGACTAGCGGGCCCAAAAACATTCAGTACTTC.

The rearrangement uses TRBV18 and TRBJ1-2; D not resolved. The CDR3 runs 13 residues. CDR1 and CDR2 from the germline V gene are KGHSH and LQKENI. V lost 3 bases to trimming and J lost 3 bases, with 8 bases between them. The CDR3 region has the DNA TGTGCCAGCTCACCTTCCTTAGACTATGGCTACACCTTC. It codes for CASSPSLDYGYTF. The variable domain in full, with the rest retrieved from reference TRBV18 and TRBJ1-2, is NAGVMQNPRHLVRRRGQEARLRCSPMKGHSHVYWYRQLPEEGLKFMVYLQKENIIDESGMPKERFSAEFPKEGPSILRIQQVVRGDSAAYFCASSPSLDYGYTFGSGTRLTVV.

CDR3 bases: TGTGCCAGCAGGGAACGACTAGCGGAATTCTTAGGCCCCGGCACAGATACGCAGTATTTT. Translating gives CASRERLAEFLGPGTDTQYF. V gene TRBV2 combines with J gene TRBJ2-3; TRBD2 agrees at 9 bases. The germline CDR1 and CDR2 sequences are SNHLY and FYNNEI. The junction had 20 bases not matched to a gene; V was cut back by 6 bases and J by 1 base. The CDR3 runs to 20 residues.

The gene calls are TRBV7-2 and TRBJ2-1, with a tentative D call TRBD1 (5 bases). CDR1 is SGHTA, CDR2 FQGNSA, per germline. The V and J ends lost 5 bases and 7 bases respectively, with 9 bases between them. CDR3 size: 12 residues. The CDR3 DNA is TGTGCCAGCAGCATACAGGTGAATGAGCAGTTCTTC. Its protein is CASSIQVNEQFF.